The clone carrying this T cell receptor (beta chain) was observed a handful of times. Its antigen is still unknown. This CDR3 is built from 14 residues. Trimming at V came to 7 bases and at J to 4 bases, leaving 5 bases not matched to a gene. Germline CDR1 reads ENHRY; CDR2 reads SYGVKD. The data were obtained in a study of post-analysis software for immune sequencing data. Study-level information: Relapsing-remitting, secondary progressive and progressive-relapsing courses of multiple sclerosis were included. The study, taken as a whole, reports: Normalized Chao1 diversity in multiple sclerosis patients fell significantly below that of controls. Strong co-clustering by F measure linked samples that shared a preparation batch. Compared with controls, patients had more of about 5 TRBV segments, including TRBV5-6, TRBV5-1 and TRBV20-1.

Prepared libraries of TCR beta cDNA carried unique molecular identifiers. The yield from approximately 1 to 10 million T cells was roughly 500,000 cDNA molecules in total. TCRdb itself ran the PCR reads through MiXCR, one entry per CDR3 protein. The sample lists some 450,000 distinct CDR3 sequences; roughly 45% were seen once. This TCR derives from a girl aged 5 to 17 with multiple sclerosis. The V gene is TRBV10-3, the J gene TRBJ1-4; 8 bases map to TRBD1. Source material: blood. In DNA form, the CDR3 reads TGTGCCATCACCCGGGACAGGTTTAATGAAAAACTGTTTTTT. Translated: CAITRDRFNEKLFF.